This TCR beta chain is from a study of OX40 agonist ivuxolimab in advanced cancers. The assay was immunoSEQ multiplex PCR, and TCRdb's table has in-frame clones only and misses some. Of fewer than 25,000 clones listed, more than 70% are singletons. This clone was observed once. Trimming left V 1 base short and J 4 bases short, with 10 bases between. CDR1 is LNHDA and CDR2 is SQIVND in the germline V gene (reference sequence). CDR3 length: 14 residues. The chain joins TRBV19 to TRBJ1-2, with D possibly TRBD1 on 6 matching bases. Sample: CD4+ or CD8+ T cells sorted from blood, taken in a trial of the OX40 agonist ivuxolimab. The receptor was isolated from an adult with an advanced solid tumor such as melanoma, head and neck, liver or kidney cancer. The CDR3 loop reads CASSIADSFYGYTF. CDR3 nucleotide sequence: TGTGCCAGTAGTATAGCGGACAGTTTCTATGGCTACACCTTC.